This T cell receptor (delta chain) came from a study of gammadelta T cells in human blood. The study, taken as a whole, reports: Right after birth, innate γδ T cells reportedly expanded polyclonally after microbial exposure.

This clone qualifies as medium-sized (0.01 to 0.1%). Antigen unknown. A far larger clone is off by one base, so a read error is likely. Other DNA sequences in this sample translate to the same CDR3. TCRdb reanalyzed the RT-PCR reads using CATT. The top ten clones hold 35% of a sample with about 1,000 delta-chain clones, around 28% of them seen once. This CDR3 region has 17 residues. The germline CDR1 and CDR2 sequences are GEAIGNYY and EKD. Sequencing was carried out using Vgamma9Vdelta2 gamma-delta T cells from adult blood. This chain connects TRDV2 to TRDJ1, with 9 bases aligning to TRDD3. This clonotype originated in a human donor. DNA for the CDR3: TGTGCCTGTAAGAAACTGGGGGACGGGGAGTACACAGATAAACTCATCTTT. It specifies CACKKLGDGEYTDKLIF.